One and the same sample provided the 30 T cell receptor beta chains below, sequenced in a study of cytomegalovirus exposure and HLA in healthy donors. The table came from immunoSEQ multiplex PCR; TCRdb's copy has only in-frame clones and leaves some out. The table has about 140,000 clones, just under 85% seen once. The sequenced material came from PBMCs. The origin of the receptors is a woman aged 25 to 39 in good health and CMV-seronegative.

The rearrangement uses TRBV28 and TRBJ2-7, with 9 positions matching TRBD1. There are 15 residues in the CDR3. Trimming removed 7 bases from V and 5 bases from J; junction bases left unmatched: 12. Germline values: CDR1 MDHEN, CDR2 SYDVKM. As DNA, the CDR3 is TGTGCCAGCACCCCCCAGGGACAGGGAGAGGACGAGCAGTACTTC. Translated: CASTPQGQGEDEQYF.

The chain employs TRBV28 and TRBJ2-3; 7 bases are a match to TRBD1. V shed 3 bases, J shed 1 base, and the junction held 4 bases outside the gene matches. The CDR3 consists of 15 residues. Germline CDR1 and CDR2: MDHEN and SYDVKM. CDR3 loop: CASSLRGPGTDTQYF. In DNA, the CDR3 is TGTGCCAGCAGTTTGAGGGGGCCTGGCACAGATACGCAGTATTTT. Full variable domain (outside the CDR3, taken from reference TRBV28 and TRBJ2-3): DVKVTQSSRYLVKRTGEKVFLECVQDMDHENMFWYRQDPGLGLRLIYFSYDVKMKEKGDIPEGYSVSREKKERFSLILESASTNQTSMYLCASSLRGPGTDTQYFGPGTRLTVL.

CDR3 amino acids: CAIRGRGANYGYTF. The CDR3 DNA sequence: TGTGCCATCAGAGGACGGGGAGCTAACTATGGCTACACCTTC. V is TRBV10-3 and J is TRBJ1-2, with D hard to call. V gave up 6 bases and J gave up 0 bases, with 11 bases separating them. The CDR3 is 14 residues long. Germline V gives CDR1 ENHRY, CDR2 SYGVKD.

The J gene is TRBJ1-1, the V gene TRBV5-1, with D possibly being TRBD1 (5 bases). The germline V gene has CDR1 SGHRS and CDR2 YFSETQ. With 5 bases removed from V and 1 base from J, the gap between germline ends came to 15 bases. The CDR3 has 15 amino acids. CDR3 sequence reads: CASRGGGGQNTEAFF. Written as DNA, the CDR3 is TGCGCCAGCAGGGGCGGTGGTGGACAGAACACTGAAGCTTTCTTT.

The chain carries TRBV9 and TRBJ2-5, with TRBD1 as a possible D gene (5 bases). This CDR3 is built from 15 residues. Germline V lookup: CDR1 SGDLS, CDR2 YYNGEE. The V end was cut by 0 bases, the J end by 5 bases, with 14 bases between. The chain's CDR3 is CASSVAVGLSETQYF. In nucleotides, the CDR3 is TGTGCCAGCAGCGTAGCCGTGGGGCTATCGGAGACCCAGTACTTC. The entire variable domain, with the rest obtained from reference TRBV9 and TRBJ2-5, is as follows: DSGVTQTPKHLITATGQRVTLRCSPRSGDLSVYWYQQSLDQGLQFLIQYYNGEERAKGNILERFSAQQFPDLHSELNLSSLELGDSALYFCASSVAVGLSETQYFGPGTRLLVL.

This sequence joins TRBV4-1 and TRBJ2-2; D uncertain. Trimming left V 5 bases short and J 6 bases short, with 7 bases between. CDR3 length: 12 residues. Germline V gives CDR1 MGHRA, CDR2 YSYEKL. The chain's CDR3 is CASSGAPGELFF. The DNA of the CDR3 is TGCGCCAGCAGCGGAGCGCCCGGGGAGCTGTTTTTT.

The V call is TRBV6-1, the J call TRBJ1-1, with 10 bases fitting TRBD1. J gave up 3 bases and V 6 bases, and 4 bases lay outside the gene matches. Looked up from germline, CDR1 is MNHNS and CDR2 is SASEGT. CDR3 length: 14 amino acids. CDR3 amino acids: CASRRQGAYTEAFF. The CDR3 nucleotides are TGTGCCAGCAGGAGACAGGGGGCTTACACTGAAGCTTTCTTT.

This clone was recorded a few times. This sequence joins TRBV7-8 and TRBJ2-1, with a weak D call TRBD1 (5 bases). The CDR3 loop spans 13 amino acids. Trimming removed 2 bases from V and 10 bases from J, with 12 bases in between. Per germline, CDR1 SGHVS and CDR2 FQNEAQ. The chain's CDR3 is CASSLIWGVEQFF. The CDR3 DNA is TGTGCCAGCAGCTTAATTTGGGGCGTAGAGCAGTTCTTC.

The chain carries TRBV5-6 and TRBJ2-5, with 9 bases fitting TRBD1. This CDR3 is 13 amino acids long. Germline trimming cut 4 bases from V and 5 bases from J; bases unmatched to any gene: 3. Germline V gene lookup returns CDR1 SGHDT and CDR2 YYEEEE. CDR3 residues: CASSGDRAETQYF. CDR3 DNA: TGTGCCAGCAGCGGGGACAGGGCGGAGACCCAGTACTTC.

As regards this clone: One end of the junction fails to match germline, which may point to a read error. The chain is built from TRBV20-1 and TRBJ2-3; 7 bases fit TRBD2. This CDR3 is 11 amino acids long. CDR1 and CDR2 from the germline V gene are DFQATT and SNEGSKA (reference sequence). The CDR3 nucleotides are TGCAGTGCCAGAGCGGGGTATACGCAGTATTTT. It yields the protein CSARAGYTQYF.

This clone was detected a few times. The chain links TRBV27 to TRBJ1-5; D is undetermined. CDR3 length: 13 amino acids. V was pared by 2 bases and J by 5 bases, with 7 bases between. Germline V CDR1 and CDR2: MNHEY, SMNVEV (reference sequence). The chain's CDR3 is CASSLNGDQPQHF. In nucleotides, the CDR3 is TGTGCCAGCAGTTTAAACGGAGATCAGCCCCAGCATTTT.

V usage is TRBV6-5 and J usage is TRBJ1-6; D not certain. This CDR3 has 14 residues. CDR1 MNHEY and CDR2 SVGAGI come from the germline V gene. V was cut by 6 bases and J by 2 bases, with 8 bases left in between. The CDR3 DNA reads as TGTGCCAGCAGGCGGGGTACCTATAATTCACCCCTCCACTTT. The encoded protein is CASRRGTYNSPLHF.

This chain connects TRBV6-5 to TRBJ2-2; D is undetermined. Germline V gene sequence: CDR1 MNHEY, CDR2 SVGAGI. CDR3 length equals 13 residues. V dropped 6 bases and J dropped 0 bases, with 5 bases sitting between them. The CDR3 reads CASRRANTGELFF. The DNA for the CDR3 is TGTGCCAGCAGACGCGCGAACACCGGGGAGCTGTTTTTT.

This chain uses TRBV2 with TRBJ2-7; TRBD1 matches 7 bases. CDR1 and CDR2 (germline): SNHLY, FYNNEI. J lost 2 bases, V lost 7 bases, and 5 bases had no gene match. This CDR3 is built from 13 residues. The CDR3 DNA reads as TGTGCCAGCAAATGGGACAGAACCTACGAGCAGTACTTC. Translating gives CASKWDRTYEQYF.

V and J are TRBV18 and TRBJ1-6; D might be TRBD1 (5 bases). V dropped 5 bases and J dropped 7 bases, with 12 bases sitting between them. This CDR3 contains 14 residues. Germline V lookup: CDR1 KGHSH, CDR2 LQKENI. This CDR3 is CASSTTETNSPLHF. CDR3 in DNA: TGTGCCAGCTCAACGACAGAGACCAATTCACCCCTCCACTTT.

The chain uses TRBV6-1 and TRBJ2-7, with a possible D match to TRBD2 (6 bases). Germline CDR1 MNHNS, CDR2 SASEGT. V shed 1 base and J shed 7 bases, with 17 bases lying between them. The CDR3 totals 15 residues. The CDR3 sequence: CASSEDPGAGWEQYF. The CDR3 DNA is TGTGCCAGCAGTGAAGACCCCGGGGCGGGATGGGAGCAGTACTTC.

CDR3 loop: CASTFIPPGLAGDWETQYF. CDR3 DNA: TGTGCCAGCACCTTTATACCACCGGGACTAGCGGGGGATTGGGAGACCCAGTACTTC. This chain uses TRBV6-4 with TRBJ2-5; 14 bases line up with TRBD2. V trimming: 7 bases; J trimming: 5 bases; junction bases outside the gene matches: 18. CDR3 length: 19 residues. Per germline, CDR1 MRHNA and CDR2 SNTAGT.

The rearrangement uses TRBV2 and TRBJ1-5, with D unclear. Trimming shortened V by 2 bases and J by 4 bases, and 9 bases separated the two germline ends. The CDR3 sequence is 14 residues long. The germline gives CDR1 SNHLY, CDR2 FYNNEI. CDR3 DNA: TGTGCCAGCAGTGAAATTACGGGTAATCAGCCCCAGCATTTT. Protein: CASSEITGNQPQHF.

V usage is TRBV5-1 and J usage is TRBJ1-6; D is perhaps TRBD1 (6 bases). Trimming pared 4 bases from V and 1 base from J, leaving 12 bases between. This CDR3 comprises 16 residues. CDR1 and CDR2 from the germline V gene are SGHRS and YFSETQ. The CDR3 nucleotides are TGCGCCAGCAGCCTTGACAGGCCTTCCTATAATTCACCCCTCCACTTT. It encodes CASSLDRPSYNSPLHF. Variable domain in full (rest from reference TRBV5-1 and TRBJ1-6): KAGVTQTPRYLIKTRGQQVTLSCSPISGHRSVSWYQQTPGQGLQFLFEYFSETQRNKGNFPGRFSGRQFSNSRSEMNVSTLELGDSALYLCASSLDRPSYNSPLHFGNGTRLTVT.

The chain uses TRBV29-1 and TRBJ1-2; D perhaps matches TRBD1 (6 bases). The CDR3 contains 15 residues. CDR1 is SQVTM and CDR2 is ANQGSEA in the germline V gene. Trimming cost V 3 bases and J 0 bases, with 14 bases left between them. The CDR3 bases are TGCAGCGTTGATGGGGGCAGGGGAGCTAACTATGGCTACACCTTC. Its translation is CSVDGGRGANYGYTF.

The chain carries TRBV5-8 and TRBJ2-7; D is perhaps TRBD2 (5 bases). Trimming removed 1 base at V and 6 bases at J, with 11 bases between. The germline V gene encodes CDR1 SGHTS and CDR2 YDEGEE. The CDR3 is 13 residues long. This CDR3 reads CASSLFGEREQYF. CDR3 bases: TGTGCCAGCAGCTTGTTTGGGGAGCGCGAGCAGTACTTC.

The chain recombines TRBV5-6 with TRBJ2-3; TRBD1 matches 7 bases. Losses at the gene ends were 3 bases for V and 2 bases for J; bases not matched to a gene: 3. The CDR3 is 14 residues long. Looked up from germline, CDR1 is SGHDT and CDR2 is YYEEEE. CDR3 sequence (DNA): TGTGCCAGCAGCTCCAGGGGGATCACAGATACGCAGTATTTT. This codes for CASSSRGITDTQYF.

The genes are TRBV6-5 and TRBJ1-5; D is possibly TRBD1 (6 bases). The V end was cut by 5 bases, the J end by 1 base, with 9 bases between. Germline CDR1 and CDR2: MNHEY and SVGAGI. The CDR3 sequence is 14 residues long. CDR3: CASSRDKSNQPQHF. The CDR3 region has the DNA TGTGCCAGCAGTCGGGACAAGAGCAATCAGCCCCAGCATTTT.

The chain combines TRBV5-1 with TRBJ1-2; TRBD1 matches 7 bases. The germline CDR1 and CDR2 sequences are SGHRS and YFSETQ. This CDR3 contains 14 residues. Trimming took 4 bases from V and 6 from J; bases not matched to a gene: 9. The CDR3 nucleotides read TGCGCCAGCAGCCTTGGACAGGAGCGGAATGGCTACACCTTC. It specifies CASSLGQERNGYTF.

The chain recombines TRBV7-3 with TRBJ2-5; D is unresolved. Germline CDR1 reads SGHTA; CDR2 reads FQGTGA. The V gene lost 1 base and the J gene lost 5 bases, with 8 bases spanning the gap. The CDR3 is made up of 13 amino acids. CDR3 sequence: CASSLMTGETQYF. The CDR3 DNA sequence: TGTGCCAGCAGCTTAATGACTGGGGAGACCCAGTACTTC. Looking up the rest from reference TRBV7-3 and TRBJ2-5 gives the full variable domain: GAGVSQTPSNKVTEKGKYVELRCDPISGHTALYWYRQSLGQGPEFLIYFQGTGAADDSGLPNDRFFAVRPEGSVSTLKIQRTERGDSAVYLCASSLMTGETQYFGPGTRLLVL.

The chain joins TRBV6-1 to TRBJ2-7; D is possibly TRBD1 (5 bases). Per the germline V gene, CDR1 is MNHNS and CDR2 is SASEGT. CDR3 length: 14 residues. V shed 7 bases and J shed 3 bases, with 16 bases lying between them. CDR3 DNA sequence: TGTGCCAGCACAAGACAGTCCCTGTACTACGAGCAGTACTTC. Translating gives CASTRQSLYYEQYF.

The V gene is TRBV6-5, the J gene TRBJ1-1; unclear D gene. V shed 0 bases and J shed 4 bases, with 9 bases lying between them. The germline gives CDR1 MNHEY, CDR2 SVGAGI. This CDR3 comprises 14 residues. In DNA, the CDR3 is TGTGCCAGCAGTTACTCCGACACCACCACTGAAGCTTTCTTT. Translated, it gives CASSYSDTTTEAFF.

CDR3: CASYEQMNTEAFF. The CDR3 nucleotides read TGTGCCAGCTATGAACAGATGAACACTGAAGCTTTCTTT. V and J are TRBV18 and TRBJ1-1; D is ambiguous. Trimming cost V 7 bases and J 0 bases, with 9 bases left between them. CDR3 length: 13 amino acids. In germline, CDR1 is KGHSH, CDR2 LQKENI.

There are a few counts of this clone. This rearrangement joins TRBV14 to TRBJ1-3; unclear D gene. Germline V gene data show CDR1 as SGHDN and CDR2 as FVKESK. The CDR3 runs 13 residues. With 1 base removed from V and 4 bases from J, the gap between germline ends came to 5 bases. CDR3 nucleotides: TGTGCCAGCAGCCAAGTCGTAGGAAACACCATATATTTT. It is translated as CASSQVVGNTIYF.

CDR3 protein: CAISENKRGSTDTQYF. In DNA, the CDR3 is TGTGCCATCAGTGAGAACAAGCGGGGTAGCACAGATACGCAGTATTTT. The chain recombines TRBV10-3 with TRBJ2-3, with 7 bases lining up with TRBD2. Unmatched junction bases numbered 5, after V lost 2 bases and J lost 0 bases. This CDR3 has 16 residues. Germline V CDR1 and CDR2: ENHRY, SYGVKD.